A selection of T cell receptor beta chains follows, all from one sample in a study of blood T cell repertoires in COVID-19. Libraries were prepared by immunoSEQ multiplex PCR; TCRdb keeps only in-frame clonotypes and omits some of them. The sample lists approximately 130,000 clones, more than 80% occurring once. Sequenced sample: peripheral blood. The receptors stem from a human donor in a cohort sampled during active COVID-19. The CDR3 runs from the conserved cysteine through the conserved F or W. The D gene is left open where the match is weak. Clone size appears in some rows only: once, few, many, or a class for an expanded clone.

TRBJ1-1,TRBV14,TRBD1,NA,CASSLNRGHTEAFF,TGTGCCAGCAGCCTGAACAGGGGTCACACTGAAGCTTTCTTT
TRBJ2-5,TRBV7-2,TRBD1,NA,CASSLLGTGIETQYF,TGTGCCAGCAGCTTATTGGGGACAGGGATAGAGACCCAGTACTTC
TRBJ2-3,TRBV5-4,TRBD2,NA,CASSTGLAGATDTQYF,TGTGCCAGCAGCACCGGACTAGCGGGGGCAACAGATACGCAGTATTTT
TRBJ2-3,TRBV6-5,TRBD2,NA,CASSRLAGEDTQYF,TGTGCCAGCAGCCGACTAGCGGGAGAAGATACGCAGTATTTT
TRBJ1-2,TRBV7-9,TRBD1,NA,CASSLGTGQGDSGGYTF,TGTGCCAGCAGCTTGGGGACTGGACAGGGAGACAGTGGAGGCTACACCTTC
TRBJ1-5,TRBV5-6,NA,NA,CASSTQGISNQPQHF,TGTGCCAGCAGCACACAGGGCATTAGCAATCAGCCCCAGCATTTT
TRBJ1-6,TRBV4-3,NA,NA,CASSHGKASGGGSPLHF,TGCGCCAGCAGCCACGGGAAAGCATCGGGAGGGGGTTCACCCCTCCACTTT
TRBJ1-6,TRBV3-1/TRBV3-2,TRBD1,NA,CASRTGTGGSPLHF,TGTGCCAGCAGGACCGGGACAGGGGGTTCACCCCTCCACTTT
TRBJ2-2,TRBV11-3,TRBD1,NA,CASSWTGPGELFF,TGTGCCAGCAGCTGGACAGGGCCCGGGGAGCTGTTTTTT
TRBJ2-1,TRBV7-2,NA,NA,CASSVRPGGGEQFF,TGTGCCAGCAGCGTCCGGCCGGGGGGCGGTGAGCAGTTCTTC
TRBJ2-5,TRBV5-1,TRBD2,NA,CASSLFGLAGGKETQYF,TGCGCCAGCAGCCTTTTTGGACTAGCGGGAGGGAAAGAGACCCAGTACTTC
TRBJ2-3,TRBV25-1,TRBD1,few,CASSEYRDGTGTDTQYF,TGTGCCAGCAGTGAATATAGGGATGGGACAGGCACAGATACGCAGTATTTT
TRBJ1-4,TRBV7-2,TRBD1,NA,CASSRGQGNEKLFF,TGTGCCAGCAGCCGGGGACAGGGAAATGAAAAACTGTTTTTT
TRBJ1-2,TRBV5-5,NA,NA,CASSLETVSYGYTF,TGTGCCAGCAGCTTGGAAACGGTGAGCTATGGCTACACCTTC
TRBJ1-2,TRBV9,NA,NA,CASSPNPGTNYGYTF,TGTGCCAGCAGCCCAAACCCCGGGACTAACTATGGCTACACCTTC
TRBJ1-1,TRBV18,NA,NA,CASSPERGRNTEAFF,TGTGCCAGCTCACCAGAACGGGGAAGGAACACTGAAGCTTTCTTT
TRBJ2-3,TRBV4-3,TRBD2,NA,CASSQGPGGGDTQYF,TGCGCCAGCAGCCAAGGTCCCGGGGGGGGAGATACGCAGTATTTT
TRBJ2-3,TRBV7-2,TRBD2,NA,CASSQGLAGVWRVADTQYF,TGTGCCAGCAGCCAGGGACTAGCGGGAGTCTGGCGGGTCGCAGATACGCAGTATTTT
TRBJ2-6,TRBV13,NA,NA,CASSLPGSGANVLTF,TGTGCCAGCAGCTTACCAGGCTCTGGGGCCAACGTCCTGACTTTC
TRBJ1-1,TRBV11-2,TRBD1,NA,CASSLAQGVHYRTEAFF,TGTGCCAGCAGCTTAGCACAGGGGGTTCATTATAGGACTGAAGCTTTCTTT
TRBJ2-2,TRBV9,TRBD1,NA,CASNGQGVAGELFF,TGTGCCAGCAACGGACAGGGGGTTGCCGGGGAGCTGTTTTTT
TRBJ1-1,TRBV5-4,TRBD1,NA,CASSPTGTGARNTEAFF,TGTGCCAGCAGCCCGACCGGGACAGGGGCCCGGAACACTGAAGCTTTCTTT
TRBJ1-5,TRBV27,NA,many,CASSQQGLGNQPQHF,TGTGCCAGCAGTCAGCAGGGGCTTGGCAATCAGCCCCAGCATTTT
TRBJ1-6,TRBV14,NA,NA,CASSQRRTILGNSPLHF,TGTGCCAGCAGCCAACGTAGGACTATCCTCGGTAATTCACCCCTCCACTTT
TRBJ1-1,TRBV11-3,NA,few,CASSPESSGVGTEAFF,TGTGCCAGCAGCCCGGAATCTTCGGGAGTAGGCACTGAAGCTTTCTTT
TRBJ1-1,TRBV5-8,NA,once,CASSLAVSRGYMNTEAFF,TGTGCCAGCAGCTTGGCCGTTTCTAGGGGATACATGAACACTGAAGCTTTCTTT
TRBJ1-4,TRBV7-9,NA,NA,CASSFLGQNEKLFF,TGTGCCAGCAGCTTTCTTGGGCAGAATGAAAAACTGTTTTTT
TRBJ1-1,TRBV5-4,NA,few,CASTSNPGNTEAFF,TGTGCCAGCACCTCTAACCCTGGGAACACTGAAGCTTTCTTT
TRBJ2-3,TRBV7-9,NA,NA,CASSLPGTDTQYF,TGTGCCAGCAGCTTACCAGGCACAGATACGCAGTATTTT
TRBJ1-2,TRBV29-1,TRBD1,NA,CSVSQGGNYGYTF,TGCAGCGTCTCTCAGGGGGGCAACTATGGCTACACCTTC
TRBJ2-5,TRBV30,TRBD2,NA,CAGSGGAVETQYF,TGTGCCGGTAGCGGGGGGGCCGTAGAGACCCAGTACTTC
TRBJ1-2,TRBV5-1,NA,NA,CASSQQTDNYGYTF,TGCGCCAGCAGTCAGCAGACAGATAACTATGGCTACACCTTC
TRBJ2-1,TRBV11-3,TRBD2,NA,CASSRTSGMYNEQFF,TGTGCCAGCAGCAGGACTAGCGGGATGTACAATGAGCAGTTCTTC